These T cell receptor beta chains were read from a single sample in a study of regulatory T cells in long-lasting Graves disease. TCRdb recomputed calls from the multiplex PCR reads with MiXCR, one row per CDR3 protein. The sample carries hundreds of thousands of distinct CDR3 sequences, around 15% recorded once. This sample also appeared in a second study, on T cells in Graves' hyperthyroidism and ophthalmopathy.

Sequenced material: peripheral blood mononuclear cells (PBMCs), taken at new diagnosis, from a patient treated with antithyroid drugs. The receptors come from a woman in her 30s with Graves disease. The CDR3 runs from the conserved cysteine through the conserved F or W. Each record gives: J gene, V gene, D gene, clone size, CDR3 DNA, CDR3 protein. A D gene is named only where the DNA matches it firmly. Clone sizes are given selectively: once, few, many, or a class where the clone is expanded.

TRBJ1-4 | TRBV28 | - | few | TGTGCCAGCAGCTCAGGGGCGGTTGGGGAAAAACTGTTTTTT | CASSSGAVGEKLFF
TRBJ2-1 | TRBV24-1 | TRBD2 | few | TGTGCCACCAGTGACCGTCTAGCGGGAGGGGGGTACAATGAGCAGTTCTTC | CATSDRLAGGGYNEQFF
TRBJ1-1 | TRBV6-2/TRBV6-3 | - | few | TGTGCCAGCAGTTATGCAGAAAGGAACACTGAAGCTTTCTTT | CASSYAERNTEAFF
TRBJ1-2 | TRBV19 | TRBD1 | - | TGTGCCAGTACATCCGCTCGACCGGGACAGGGAATCTATGGCTACACCTTC | CASTSARPGQGIYGYTF
TRBJ2-3 | TRBV28 | TRBD2 | once | TGTGCCAGCAGTCGTACTAGCGGGAGGGTGGAGCAGTATTTT | CASSRTSGRVEQYF
TRBJ1-1 | TRBV7-8 | TRBD1 | many | TGTGCCGGGAAGGGGACAGCGAACACTGAAGCTTTCTTT | CAGKGTANTEAFF
TRBJ2-3 | TRBV28 | TRBD1 | many | TGTGCCACCCTTCAGGGGGCAGTGGGAACAGATACGCAGTATTTT | CATLQGAVGTDTQYF
TRBJ2-7 | TRBV28 | TRBD1 | - | TGTGCCAGCAGGAGCGGACAGGGGGCTCATAACATCGAGCAGTACTTC | CASRSGQGAHNIEQYF
TRBJ2-3 | TRBV5-1 | TRBD2 | few | TGCGCCAGCAGCATTCTAGCGGGAGGTGGAACAGATACGCAGTATTTT | CASSILAGGGTDTQYF
TRBJ2-1 | TRBV20-1 | TRBD2 | - | TGCAGTGCTAGAGGGGGGGCTAGCGGGAGGTACAATGAGCAGTTCTTC | CSARGGASGRYNEQFF
TRBJ2-1 | TRBV6-1 | - | many | TGTGCCAGCAGTCGGAACACCATCTACAATGAGCAGTTCTTC | CASSRNTIYNEQFF
TRBJ1-5 | TRBV27 | - | few | TGTGCCAGCAGTGTCAGGGGCGGGCAGCCCCAGCATTTT | CASSVRGGQPQHF
TRBJ1-2 | TRBV6-1 | TRBD1 | few | TGTGCCAGCAGGGAAACGAGACAGGGGGCAGGTGGCTACACCTTC | CASRETRQGAGGYTF